Sequencing of this T cell receptor (beta chain) was carried out in a study of blood T cell repertoires in COVID-19. About the study: Samples taken during acute and convalescent COVID-19 were collected in the United States, Italy and Spain. The analysed material was cDNA or gDNA that came from T cells, B-cell-depleted T cells, or PBMCs.

TCRdb's copy holds only in-frame clones and misses some; the assay was immunoSEQ multiplex PCR. The table lists around 70,000 clones, around 86% of them singletons. The clonotype originates from an elderly woman with active or convalescent COVID-19. The sample was peripheral blood.

The DNA for the CDR3 is TGTGCCAGCAGCTTGGACCTGGGGGCGCGGGTCCGAACTGAAGCTTTCTTT. Protein: CASSLDLGARVRTEAFF. The chain carries TRBV5-8 and TRBJ1-1; D is perhaps TRBD1 (6 bases). Trimming removed 0 bases from V and 5 bases from J, with 20 bases in between. The germline gives CDR1 SGHTS, CDR2 YDEGEE. The CDR3 length is 17 residues.